This TCR beta chain was found in a study of T cells in Graves' hyperthyroidism and ophthalmopathy. Study-level points and caveats: Most clonotypes that expanded in the thyroid above 0.001 also showed up in blood.

Germline V gives CDR1 SGHDT, CDR2 YYEEEE. The V gene end was trimmed by 7 bases and the J gene end by 4 bases; junction bases not matched to a gene: 20. The CDR3 is 18 residues long. RNA transcripts yielded amplified TCR beta CDR3 regions. The HTBI primer set was used in a first-round RT-PCR of the TCR CDR3. One entry per CDR3 protein results from TCRdb running MiXCR on the multiplex PCR reads. The sample has under 400,000 distinct CDR3 sequences; approximately 15% are singletons. This clonotype was counted many times. Its antigen is undetermined. Sequenced: blood. The chain is built from TRBV5-6 and TRBJ2-1, with 7 bases that match TRBD2. This TCR derives from a woman aged 55 to 70 with Graves' hyperthyroidism. The CDR3 spells CASEGQRDVPWLYNEQFF. CDR3 nucleotide sequence: TGTGCCAGCGAGGGTCAGCGGGATGTCCCGTGGCTGTACAATGAGCAGTTCTTC.